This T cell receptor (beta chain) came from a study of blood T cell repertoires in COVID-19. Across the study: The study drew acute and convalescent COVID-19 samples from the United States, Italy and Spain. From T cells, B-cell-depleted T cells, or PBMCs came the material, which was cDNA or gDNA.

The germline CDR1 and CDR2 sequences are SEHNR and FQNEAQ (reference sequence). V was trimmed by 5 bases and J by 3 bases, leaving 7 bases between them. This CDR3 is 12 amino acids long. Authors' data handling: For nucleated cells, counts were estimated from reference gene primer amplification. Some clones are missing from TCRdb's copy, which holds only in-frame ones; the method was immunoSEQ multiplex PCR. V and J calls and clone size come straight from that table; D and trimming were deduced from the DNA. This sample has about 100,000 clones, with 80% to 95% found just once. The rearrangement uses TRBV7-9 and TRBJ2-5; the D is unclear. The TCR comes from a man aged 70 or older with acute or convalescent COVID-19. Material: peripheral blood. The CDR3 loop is CASSPSKETQYF. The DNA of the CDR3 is TGTGCCAGCAGCCCGAGCAAAGAGACCCAGTACTTC.